The next 23 T cell receptor beta chains were all read from a single sample in a study of shared clonotypes between healthy human individuals (dated by TCRdb to about 2020). The library was prepared using the immunoSEQ multiplex PCR assay. TCRdb carries this immuneACCESS record with in-frame sequences only. Its versions omit some clonotypes, under half of them owing to an unresolved V gene in the studies checked, with the rest unexplained. This sample gives approximately 940,000 clones in total; more than 75% of them show up just once. The ten largest make up approximately 1.5% of the sample. Sequencing was carried out using memory CD4+ T cells sorted from blood. This specimen's cell subset or site label, per the study, means: CD45RA-negative fraction. The source of these receptors is a man between 18 and 35 years old in good health.

This clone was seen a single time. V and J are TRBV18 and TRBJ2-3; D might be TRBD1 (6 bases). Germline CDR1 reads KGHSH; CDR2 reads LQKENI. Deletions cut 2 bases from V and 4 bases from J, with 13 bases between. The CDR3 totals 15 residues. As DNA, the CDR3 is TGTGCCAGCTCACCATGGGCAGGGGAGTCAGATACGCAGTATTTT. This encodes CASSPWAGESDTQYF. Drawing the rest from reference TRBV18 and TRBJ2-3, the complete variable domain is NAGVMQNPRHLVRRRGQEARLRCSPMKGHSHVYWYRQLPEEGLKFMVYLQKENIIDESGMPKERFSAEFPKEGPSILRIQQVVRGDSAAYFCASSPWAGESDTQYFGPGTRLTVL.

In this sample, this clone turned up once. The chain's CDR3 is CSVRGGQGRLETEAFF. The CDR3 bases are TGCAGCGTTCGGGGGGGACAGGGCAGGTTAGAGACTGAAGCTTTCTTT. The chain joins TRBV29-1 to TRBJ1-1; 9 nucleotides align to TRBD1. The CDR3 totals 16 residues. V was clipped by 5 bases and J by 5 bases; unmatched bases: 15. CDR1 and CDR2 (germline): SQVTM, ANQGSEA.

This clone was recorded at least ten times. At one end, the junction sequence differs from germline, possibly due to a read error. The gene calls are TRBV2 and TRBJ2-3; TRBD2 matches 11 bases. Germline V gene sequence: CDR1 SNHLY, CDR2 FYNNEI. CDR3 length: 16 residues. The CDR3 protein is CASSEASGRTADTQYF. CDR3 nucleotides: TGTGCCAGCAGCGAAGCTAGCGGGAGGACAGCAGATACGCAGTATTTT.

This chain connects TRBV6-5 to TRBJ2-5; 8 bases are a match to TRBD2. This CDR3 region has 14 residues. The V gene's germline CDR1 is MNHEY and CDR2 SVGAGI. Germline trimming cut 0 bases from V and 10 bases from J; bases unmatched to any gene: 7. Written as DNA, the CDR3 is TGTGCCAGCAGTTACTCACCCCTAGCGGGCAACCAGTACTTC. Amino acid sequence: CASSYSPLAGNQYF.

The V gene is TRBV28, the J gene TRBJ1-1; 8 bases are shared with TRBD1. After removal of 7 bases from V and 6 bases from J, the junction contained 10 bases not matched to a gene. Germline CDR1 is MDHEN and CDR2 is SYDVKM. This CDR3 region has 14 residues. In DNA, the CDR3 is TGTGCCAGCACCGGAGGGGACAGGACTTCTGAAGCTTTCTTT. Translating it yields CASTGGDRTSEAFF.

The gene calls are TRBV30 and TRBJ2-1, with TRBD1 matching over 7 bases. With 8 bases clipped from V and 6 bases from J, the junction kept 7 bases outside the gene matches. There are 12 residues in the CDR3. Germline CDR1 and CDR2: GTSNPN and SVGIG (reference sequence). CDR3 nucleotides: TGTGCCGCCCCCGACAGGGCCAATGAGCAGTTCTTC. It translates to CAAPDRANEQFF. Variable domain in full (rest from reference TRBV30 and TRBJ2-1): SQTIHQWPATLVQPVGSPLSLECTVEGTSNPNLYWYRQAAGRGLQLLFYSVGIGQISSEVPQNLSASRPQDRQFILSSKKLLLSDSGFYLCAAPDRANEQFFGPGTRLTVL.

This rearrangement joins TRBV30 to TRBJ2-7, with 8 bases lining up with TRBD1. Germline lookup yields CDR1 GTSNPN and CDR2 SVGIG (reference sequence). Germline trimming cut 6 bases from V and 3 bases from J; bases unmatched to any gene: 10. This CDR3 has 14 residues. CDR3 residues: CACSAGGPVYEQYF. The CDR3, as DNA: TGTGCCTGCTCTGCAGGGGGCCCGGTCTACGAGCAGTACTTC.

V is TRBV28 and J is TRBJ1-1; unclear D gene. This CDR3 is 12 amino acids long. CDR1 MDHEN and CDR2 SYDVKM come from the germline V gene. With 4 bases removed from V and 2 bases from J, the gap between germline ends came to 5 bases. The CDR3 nucleotides are TGTGCCAGCAGTTCCATTAACACTGAAGCTTTCTTT. As protein: CASSSINTEAFF.

J is TRBJ1-6 and V is TRBV7-9; 9 nucleotides align to TRBD1. This CDR3 has 15 amino acids. V shed 5 bases and J 7 bases; nucleotides not matched to a gene: 6. From germline, CDR1 is SEHNR and CDR2 FQNEAQ (reference sequence). The chain's CDR3 is CASSPIGQGNSPLHF. Here the CDR3 DNA reads TGTGCCAGCAGCCCGATAGGACAGGGGAATTCACCCCTCCACTTT.

The chain carries TRBV9 and TRBJ1-4, with D perhaps TRBD1 (6 bases). V lost 4 bases and J 8 bases, leaving 15 bases between the germline ends. This CDR3 comprises 14 residues. Germline V gene data show CDR1 as SGDLS and CDR2 as YYNGEE. CDR3 sequence reads: CASSRDTRAEKLFF. The CDR3 nucleotides are TGTGCCAGCAGCAGGGACACCCGAGCCGAAAAACTGTTTTTT.

The table lists this clone with a few counts. This sequence joins TRBV4-3 and TRBJ2-7; 9 bases fit TRBD1. V was pared by 1 base and J by 3 bases, with 7 bases of the junction left unmatched. CDR3 length: 16 residues. Looked up from germline, CDR1 is LGHNA and CDR2 is YSLEER. CDR3 residues: CASSQGTGVLRYEQYF. In DNA form, the CDR3 reads TGCGCCAGCAGCCAAGGGACAGGGGTACTTCGCTACGAGCAGTACTTC.

The table lists this clone with a few counts. CDR3 amino acids: CASRGDGRGTGELFF. The CDR3 DNA sequence: TGTGCCAGCAGGGGGGACGGGCGGGGCACCGGGGAGCTGTTTTTT. V gene TRBV2 combines with J gene TRBJ2-2, with D maybe TRBD2 (6 bases). Trimming took 6 bases from V and 4 from J, leaving 15 bases between them. This CDR3 comprises 15 residues. The germline V gene encodes CDR1 SNHLY and CDR2 FYNNEI.

The V call is TRBV10-3, the J call TRBJ2-6; no clear D gene. V was cut by 3 bases and J by 2 bases, with 8 bases left in between. The CDR3 totals 15 residues. Germline loops: CDR1 ENHRY, CDR2 SYGVKD. The CDR3 DNA is TGTGCCATCAGTGAACGGGTCACTGGGGCCAACGTCCTGACTTTC. It specifies CAISERVTGANVLTF.

This chain uses TRBV5-1 with TRBJ2-1; D unresolved. V was cut by 2 bases and J by 9 bases, with 9 bases left in between. This CDR3 region has 12 residues. Per germline, CDR1 SGHRS and CDR2 YFSETQ. The CDR3: CASSLPGAEQFF. As DNA, the CDR3 is TGCGCCAGCAGCTTACCAGGCGCTGAGCAGTTCTTC.

CDR3 in DNA: TGTGCCAGCAGTATAAGGGAGGGGGCGCATGGCTACACCTTC. It translates to CASSIREGAHGYTF. The gene calls are TRBV2 and TRBJ1-2; 7 bases are shared with TRBD1. Germline assignment: CDR1 SNHLY and CDR2 FYNNEI. The CDR3 loop spans 14 amino acids. J was trimmed by 6 bases and V by 5 bases; bases with no gene match: 9.

The rearrangement joins TRBV6-6 to TRBJ1-1; perhaps TRBD1 as D (6 bases). CDR1 and CDR2 from the germline V gene are MNHNY and SVGAGI (reference sequence). The CDR3 has 14 residues. The V and J ends lost 6 bases and 1 base respectively, with 12 bases between them. The CDR3 reads CASRTSDRNTEAFF. The CDR3 DNA reads as TGTGCCAGCAGGACTTCGGACAGGAACACTGAAGCTTTCTTT.

In its sample, this clone was seen many times. The chain recombines TRBV6-5 with TRBJ2-1; the D gene could be TRBD1 or TRBD2 (5 bases each). The CDR3 sequence is 14 residues long. Germline loops: CDR1 MNHEY, CDR2 SVGAGI. Trimming took off 6 bases at V and 2 bases at J, with 11 bases between the two ends. CDR3 region: CASRTMTAYNEQFF. CDR3 nucleotide sequence: TGTGCCAGCAGGACTATGACAGCCTACAATGAGCAGTTCTTC.

This clone has only one observation. J is TRBJ1-2 and V is TRBV6-1, with a possible D match to TRBD1 (6 bases). Trimming removed 0 bases at V and 2 bases at J, with 10 bases between. This CDR3 is 15 amino acids long. Per the germline V gene, CDR1 is MNHNS and CDR2 is SASEGT. CDR3 residues: CASSEALGANYGYTF. For the CDR3, the DNA is TGTGCCAGCAGTGAAGCGCTGGGGGCGAACTATGGCTACACCTTC.

In this sample, this clone turned up once. V and J are TRBV19 and TRBJ2-6; D unresolved. The length of the CDR3 is 15 residues. The germline V gene has CDR1 LNHDA and CDR2 SQIVND (reference sequence). V shed 5 bases and J shed 2 bases, with 10 bases lying between them. The CDR3 region has the DNA TGTGCCAGTAGTGAAGACGGCGCTGGGGCCAACGTCCTGACTTTC. This sequence encodes CASSEDGAGANVLTF.

This sequence joins TRBV7-3 and TRBJ1-1; D is unresolved. The CDR3 contains 13 residues. V lost 5 bases to trimming and J lost 1 base, with 8 bases between them. The germline V gene encodes CDR1 SGHTA and CDR2 FQGTGA. The CDR3 bases are TGTGCCAGCAGCCAGCAGCCGAACACTGAAGCTTTCTTT. This translates into CASSQQPNTEAFF.

This clone was recorded only once. V gene TRBV15 combines with J gene TRBJ2-5; 10 bases are a match to TRBD2. Germline lookup yields CDR1 LNHNV and CDR2 YYDKDF (reference sequence). The CDR3 loop spans 17 amino acids. V lost 3 bases, J lost 1 base, and 8 bases stayed unmatched. The CDR3 bases are TGTGCCACCAGCAGTATAATAGCGGGAGGAATCCAAGAGACCCAGTACTTC. Amino acids: CATSSIIAGGIQETQYF.

This chain links TRBV4-1 with TRBJ1-1; 8 nucleotides agree with TRBD1. This CDR3 spans 15 amino acids. Germline V CDR1 and CDR2: MGHRA, YSYEKL. V trimming: 0 bases; J trimming: 5 bases; junction bases outside the gene matches: 5. As DNA, the CDR3 is TGCGCCAGCAGCCAAGAGCAGGGGGCGCGGACTGAAGCTTTCTTT. It specifies CASSQEQGARTEAFF.

This clone was found a few times. The CDR3 DNA follows: TGTGCCAGCAGTGAATCGGGGGGCTCCTATAATTCACCCCTCCACTTT. Residues: CASSESGGSYNSPLHF. V usage is TRBV2 and J usage is TRBJ1-6, with D perhaps matching TRBD1 (5 bases). The CDR3 contains 16 residues. Germline values: CDR1 SNHLY, CDR2 FYNNEI. Trimming removed 2 bases from V and 0 bases from J, with 8 bases in between.